This TCR beta chain was profiled in a study of T cells in Graves' hyperthyroidism and ophthalmopathy. Study conclusions and caveats: Using 13 V-J features, a model discriminated ophthalmopathy from stable hyperthyroidism.

There were TCR beta CDR3 regions amplified from RNA transcripts. HTBI primers were used for first-round RT-PCR of the TCR CDR3. TCRdb re-called the multiplex PCR reads through MiXCR, storing one row per CDR3 protein. The repertoire includes about 260,000 distinct CDR3 sequences, about a sixth of them detected once, and around 30% sits in the top ten. This clonotype was counted many times. The antigen remains undetermined. Looked up from germline, CDR1 is LGHNA and CDR2 is YSLEER. The CDR3 covers 14 residues. Trimming stripped 11 bases from V and 2 bases from J, with 19 bases between. The sequence derives from a woman aged 18-29 years with Graves' ophthalmopathy. The chain uses TRBV4-3 and TRBJ2-7, with a weak D call TRBD2 (7 bases). The sample consisted of blood. The CDR3 spells CAGIRAGATYEQYF. In DNA form, the CDR3 reads TGCGCCGGTATACGGGCGGGGGCGACCTACGAGCAGTACTTC.